This T cell receptor (beta chain) emerged from a study of PD-1 blockade in classical Hodgkin lymphoma. Study context: Patients were treated with nivolumab at 3 mg/kg, and this was given intravenously every 2 weeks. Study-level findings and limits: Those starting nivolumab under 1 year post-ASCT were excluded. Newly diagnosed patients reportedly had lower baseline TCR diversity than healthy donors.

Worth noting for this clone: The antigen is unknown.

Germline V gene lookup returns CDR1 SGHAT and CDR2 FQNNGV. The germline V and J ends were trimmed by 5 bases and 0 bases, with 5 bases remaining between them. The CDR3 covers 13 residues. The protocol was immunoSEQ multiplex PCR, while the TCRdb copy is restricted to in-frame clones and leaves out a portion. The data contain 25,000 to 35,000 clones, 85% of them singletons. Every patient relapsed after autologous stem cell transplantation, and brentuximab vedotin exposure varied. It was by magnetic negative selection that CD4+ T cells were purified from thawed PBMCs. This sequence joins TRBV11-2 and TRBJ1-3, with D hard to call. The sample was CD4+ T cells from blood, taken at baseline. This sequence originates from a human donor with classical Hodgkin lymphoma. The CDR3 protein is CASSPNSGNTIYF. The DNA for the CDR3 is TGTGCCAGCAGCCCTAACTCTGGAAACACCATATATTTT.